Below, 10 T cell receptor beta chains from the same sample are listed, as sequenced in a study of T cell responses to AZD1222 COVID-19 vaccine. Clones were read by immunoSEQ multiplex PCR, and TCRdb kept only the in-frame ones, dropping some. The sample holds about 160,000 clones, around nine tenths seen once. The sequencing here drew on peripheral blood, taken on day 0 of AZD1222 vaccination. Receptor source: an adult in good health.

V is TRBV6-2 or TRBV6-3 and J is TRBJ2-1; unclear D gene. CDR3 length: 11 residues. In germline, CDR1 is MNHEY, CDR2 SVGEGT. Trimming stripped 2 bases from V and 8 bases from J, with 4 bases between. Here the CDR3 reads CASSYSYEQFF. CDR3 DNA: TGTGCCAGCAGTTACAGCTATGAGCAGTTCTTC.

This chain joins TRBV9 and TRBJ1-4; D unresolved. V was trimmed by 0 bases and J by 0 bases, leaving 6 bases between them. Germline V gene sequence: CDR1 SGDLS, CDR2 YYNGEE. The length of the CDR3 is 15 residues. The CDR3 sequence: CASSVGEATNEKLFF. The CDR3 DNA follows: TGTGCCAGCAGCGTAGGGGAGGCAACTAATGAAAAACTGTTTTTT.

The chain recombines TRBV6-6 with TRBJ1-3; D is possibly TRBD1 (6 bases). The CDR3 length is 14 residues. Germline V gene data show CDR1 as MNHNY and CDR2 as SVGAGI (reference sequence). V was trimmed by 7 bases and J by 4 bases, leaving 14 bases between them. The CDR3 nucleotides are TGTGCCAGCACCAACAGGGAGGCCGGAAACACCATATATTTT. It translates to CASTNREAGNTIYF.

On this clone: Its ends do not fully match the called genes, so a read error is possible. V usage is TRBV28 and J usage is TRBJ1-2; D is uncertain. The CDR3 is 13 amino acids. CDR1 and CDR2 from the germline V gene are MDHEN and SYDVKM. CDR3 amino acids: CASTFSGAGGTAF. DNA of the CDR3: TGTGCCAGCACCTTCTCGGGAGCAGGCGGCACGGCCTTC.

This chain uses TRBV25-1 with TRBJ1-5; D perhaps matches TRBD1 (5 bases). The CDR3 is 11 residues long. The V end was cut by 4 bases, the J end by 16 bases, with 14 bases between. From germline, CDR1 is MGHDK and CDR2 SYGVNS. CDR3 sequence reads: CASSAGTTLHF. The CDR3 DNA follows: TGTGCCAGCAGTGCCGGGACCACCCTACATTTT. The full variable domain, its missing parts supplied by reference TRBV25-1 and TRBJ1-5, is EADIYQTPRYLVIGTGKKITLECSQTMGHDKMYWYQQDPGMELHLIHYSYGVNSTEKGDLSSESTVSRIRTEHFPLTLESARPSHTSQYLCASSAGTTLHFGDGTRLSIL.

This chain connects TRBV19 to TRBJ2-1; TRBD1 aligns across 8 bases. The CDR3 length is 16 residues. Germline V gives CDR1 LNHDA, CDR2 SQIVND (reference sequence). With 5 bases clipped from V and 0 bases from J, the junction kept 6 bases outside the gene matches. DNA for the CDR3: TGTGCCAGTAGTGGAGGACAGGGCCTCTCCTACAATGAGCAGTTCTTC. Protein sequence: CASSGGQGLSYNEQFF.

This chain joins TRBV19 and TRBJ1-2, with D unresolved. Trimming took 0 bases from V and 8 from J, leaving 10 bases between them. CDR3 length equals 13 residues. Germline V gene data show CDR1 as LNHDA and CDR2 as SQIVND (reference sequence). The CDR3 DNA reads TGTGCCAGTAGTATAGAAGGGTTTGACGGCTACACCTTC. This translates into CASSIEGFDGYTF.

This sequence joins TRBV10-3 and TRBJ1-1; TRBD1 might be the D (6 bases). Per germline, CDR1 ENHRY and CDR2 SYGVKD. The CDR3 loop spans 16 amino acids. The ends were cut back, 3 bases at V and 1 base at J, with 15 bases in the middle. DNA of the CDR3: TGTGCCATCAGTGATAAGCGGGGGGCCAAGAACACTGAAGCTTTCTTT. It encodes CAISDKRGAKNTEAFF.

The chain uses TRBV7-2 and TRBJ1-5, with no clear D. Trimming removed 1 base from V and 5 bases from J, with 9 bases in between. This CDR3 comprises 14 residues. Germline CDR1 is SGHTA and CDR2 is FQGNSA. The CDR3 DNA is TGTGCCAGCAGCTTAGGGGTTTATTATCAGCCCCAGCATTTT. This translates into CASSLGVYYQPQHF.

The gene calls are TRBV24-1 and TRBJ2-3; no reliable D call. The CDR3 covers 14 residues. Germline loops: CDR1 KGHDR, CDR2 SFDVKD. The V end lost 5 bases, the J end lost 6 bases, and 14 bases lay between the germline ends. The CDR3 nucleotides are TGTGCCACCAGTGCCAAATTTCCCTCGGATACGCAGTATTTT. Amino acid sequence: CATSAKFPSDTQYF.